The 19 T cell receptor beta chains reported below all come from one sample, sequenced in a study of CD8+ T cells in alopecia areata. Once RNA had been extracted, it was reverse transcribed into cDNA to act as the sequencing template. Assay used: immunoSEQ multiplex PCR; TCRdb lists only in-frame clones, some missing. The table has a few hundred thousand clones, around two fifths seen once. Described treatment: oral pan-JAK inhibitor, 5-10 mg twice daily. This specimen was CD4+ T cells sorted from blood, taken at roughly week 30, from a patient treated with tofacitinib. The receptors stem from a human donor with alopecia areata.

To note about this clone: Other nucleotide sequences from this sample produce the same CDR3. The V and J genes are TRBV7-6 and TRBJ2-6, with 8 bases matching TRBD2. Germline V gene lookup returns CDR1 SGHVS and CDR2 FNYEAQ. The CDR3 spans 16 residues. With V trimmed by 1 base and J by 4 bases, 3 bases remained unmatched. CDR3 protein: CASSLVGGAGANVLTF. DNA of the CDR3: TGTGCCAGCAGCTTAGTCGGGGGGGCGGGGGCCAACGTCCTGACTTTC.

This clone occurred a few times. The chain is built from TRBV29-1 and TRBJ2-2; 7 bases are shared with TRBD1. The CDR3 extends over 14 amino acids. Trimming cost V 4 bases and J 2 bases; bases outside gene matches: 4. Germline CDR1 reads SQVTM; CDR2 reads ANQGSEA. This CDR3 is CSVATGLNTGELFF. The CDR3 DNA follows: TGCAGCGTTGCGACAGGGCTTAACACCGGGGAGCTGTTTTTT.

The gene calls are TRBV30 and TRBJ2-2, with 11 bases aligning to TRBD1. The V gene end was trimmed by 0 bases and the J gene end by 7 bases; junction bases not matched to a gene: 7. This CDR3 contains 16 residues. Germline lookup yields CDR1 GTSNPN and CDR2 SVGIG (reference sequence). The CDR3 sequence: CAWSVWGQGVVGELFF. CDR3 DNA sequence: TGTGCCTGGAGTGTATGGGGACAGGGGGTTGTCGGGGAGCTGTTTTTT.

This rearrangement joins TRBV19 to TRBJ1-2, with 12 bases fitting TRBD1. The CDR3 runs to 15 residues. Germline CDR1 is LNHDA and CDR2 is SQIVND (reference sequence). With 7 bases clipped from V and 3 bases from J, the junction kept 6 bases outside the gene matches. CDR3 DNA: TGTGCCAGTACCCCAGGGACAGGGGGCTACTATGGCTACACCTTC. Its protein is CASTPGTGGYYGYTF.

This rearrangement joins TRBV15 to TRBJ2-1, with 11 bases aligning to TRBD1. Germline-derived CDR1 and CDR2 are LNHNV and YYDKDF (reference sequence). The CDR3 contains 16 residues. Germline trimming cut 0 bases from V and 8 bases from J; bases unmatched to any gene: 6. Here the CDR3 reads CATSRDVDRGRDEQFF. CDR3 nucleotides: TGTGCCACCAGCAGAGATGTGGACAGGGGGCGCGATGAGCAGTTCTTC. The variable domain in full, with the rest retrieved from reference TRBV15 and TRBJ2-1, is DAMVIQNPRYQVTQFGKPVTLSCSQTLNHNVMYWYQQKSSQAPKLLFHYYDKDFNNEADTPDNFQSRRPNTSFCFLDIRSPGLGDTAMYLCATSRDVDRGRDEQFFGPGTRLTVL.

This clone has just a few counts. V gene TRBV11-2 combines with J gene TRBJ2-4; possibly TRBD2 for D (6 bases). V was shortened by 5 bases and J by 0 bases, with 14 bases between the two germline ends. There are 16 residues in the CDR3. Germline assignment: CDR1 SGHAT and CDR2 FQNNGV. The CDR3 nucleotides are TGTGCCAGCAGCGGGGACTTAACCTTAGCCAAAAACATTCAGTACTTC. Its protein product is CASSGDLTLAKNIQYF.

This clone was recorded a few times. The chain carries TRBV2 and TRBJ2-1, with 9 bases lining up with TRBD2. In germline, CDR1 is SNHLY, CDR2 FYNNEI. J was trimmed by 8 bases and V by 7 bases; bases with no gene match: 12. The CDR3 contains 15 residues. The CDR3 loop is CASTRGLAKTDEQFF. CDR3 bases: TGTGCCAGCACCCGAGGACTAGCGAAGACCGATGAGCAGTTCTTC. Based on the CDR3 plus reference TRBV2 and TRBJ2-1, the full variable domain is EPEVTQTPSHQVTQMGQEVILRCVPISNHLYFYWYRQILGQKVEFLVSFYNNEISEKSEIFDDQFSVERPDGSNFTLKIRSTKLEDSAMYFCASTRGLAKTDEQFFGPGTRLTVL.

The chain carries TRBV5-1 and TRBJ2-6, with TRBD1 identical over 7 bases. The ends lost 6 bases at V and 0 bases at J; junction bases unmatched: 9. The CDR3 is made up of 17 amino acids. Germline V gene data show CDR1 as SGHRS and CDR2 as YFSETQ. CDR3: CASNRPGGSSGANVLTF. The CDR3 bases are TGCGCCAGCAATCGGCCAGGGGGAAGCTCTGGGGCCAACGTCCTGACTTTC.

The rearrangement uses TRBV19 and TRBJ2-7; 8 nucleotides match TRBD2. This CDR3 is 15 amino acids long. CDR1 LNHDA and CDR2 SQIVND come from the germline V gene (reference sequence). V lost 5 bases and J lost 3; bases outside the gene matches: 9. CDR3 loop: CASSGAGAALYEQYF. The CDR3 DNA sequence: TGTGCCAGTAGTGGAGCGGGAGCGGCCCTCTACGAGCAGTACTTC. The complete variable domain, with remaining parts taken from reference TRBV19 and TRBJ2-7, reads DGGITQSPKYLFRKEGQNVTLSCEQNLNHDAMYWYRQDPGQGLRLIYYSQIVNDFQKGDIAEGYSVSREKKESFPLTVTSAQKNPTAFYLCASSGAGAALYEQYFGPGTRLTVT.

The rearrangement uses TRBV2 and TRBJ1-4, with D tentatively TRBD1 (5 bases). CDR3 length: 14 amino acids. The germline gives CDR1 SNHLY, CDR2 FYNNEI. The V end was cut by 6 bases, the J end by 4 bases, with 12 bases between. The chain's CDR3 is CASSGTDYNEKLFF. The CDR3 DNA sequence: TGTGCCAGCAGCGGGACGGACTATAATGAAAAACTGTTTTTT.

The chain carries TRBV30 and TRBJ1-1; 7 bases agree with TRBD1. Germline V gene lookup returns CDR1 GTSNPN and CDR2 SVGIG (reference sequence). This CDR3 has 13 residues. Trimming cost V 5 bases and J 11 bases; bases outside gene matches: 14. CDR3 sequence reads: CAWDNRGRLGAFF. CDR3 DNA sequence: TGTGCCTGGGATAACAGGGGCCGCCTCGGGGCTTTCTTT.

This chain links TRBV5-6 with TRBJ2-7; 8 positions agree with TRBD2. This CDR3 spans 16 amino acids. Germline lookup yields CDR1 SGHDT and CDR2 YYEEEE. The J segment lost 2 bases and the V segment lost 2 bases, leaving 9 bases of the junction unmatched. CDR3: CASSFLNGGGTYEQYF. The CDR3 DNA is TGTGCCAGCAGCTTCCTTAATGGCGGGGGGACCTACGAGCAGTACTTC.

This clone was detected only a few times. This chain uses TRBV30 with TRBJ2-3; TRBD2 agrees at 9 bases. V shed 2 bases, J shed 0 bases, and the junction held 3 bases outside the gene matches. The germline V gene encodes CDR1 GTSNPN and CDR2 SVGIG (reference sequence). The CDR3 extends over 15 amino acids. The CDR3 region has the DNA TGTGCCTGGAGTCGCGGGGGGGTTAGCACAGATACGCAGTATTTT. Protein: CAWSRGGVSTDTQYF.

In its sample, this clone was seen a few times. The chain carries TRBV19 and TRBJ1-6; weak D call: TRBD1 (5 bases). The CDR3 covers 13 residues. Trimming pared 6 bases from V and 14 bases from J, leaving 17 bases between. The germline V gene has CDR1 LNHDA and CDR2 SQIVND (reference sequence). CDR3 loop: CASSTIGTFTLHF. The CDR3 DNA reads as TGTGCCAGTAGCACCATCGGGACCTTCACCCTCCACTTT. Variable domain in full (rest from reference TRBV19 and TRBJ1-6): DGGITQSPKYLFRKEGQNVTLSCEQNLNHDAMYWYRQDPGQGLRLIYYSQIVNDFQKGDIAEGYSVSREKKESFPLTVTSAQKNPTAFYLCASSTIGTFTLHFGNGTRLTVT.

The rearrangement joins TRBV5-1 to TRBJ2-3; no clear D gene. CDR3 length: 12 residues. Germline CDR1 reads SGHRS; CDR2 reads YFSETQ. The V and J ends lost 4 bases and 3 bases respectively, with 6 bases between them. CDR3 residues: CASSPQTDTQYF. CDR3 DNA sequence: TGCGCCAGCAGCCCCCAGACAGATACGCAGTATTTT. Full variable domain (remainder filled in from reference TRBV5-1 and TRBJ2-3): KAGVTQTPRYLIKTRGQQVTLSCSPISGHRSVSWYQQTPGQGLQFLFEYFSETQRNKGNFPGRFSGRQFSNSRSEMNVSTLELGDSALYLCASSPQTDTQYFGPGTRLTVL.

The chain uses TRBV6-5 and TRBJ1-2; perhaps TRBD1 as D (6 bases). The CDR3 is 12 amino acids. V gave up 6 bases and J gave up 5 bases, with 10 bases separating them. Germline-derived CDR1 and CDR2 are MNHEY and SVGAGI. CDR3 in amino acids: CASRDSTYGYTF. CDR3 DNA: TGTGCCAGCAGGGACAGTACTTATGGCTACACCTTC.

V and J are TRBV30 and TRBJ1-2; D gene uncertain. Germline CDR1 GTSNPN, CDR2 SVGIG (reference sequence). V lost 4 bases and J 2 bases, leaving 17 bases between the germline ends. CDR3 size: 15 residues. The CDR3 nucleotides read TGTGCCTGGAAGGGTCGGCAGACTCGGAACTATGGCTACACCTTC. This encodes CAWKGRQTRNYGYTF.

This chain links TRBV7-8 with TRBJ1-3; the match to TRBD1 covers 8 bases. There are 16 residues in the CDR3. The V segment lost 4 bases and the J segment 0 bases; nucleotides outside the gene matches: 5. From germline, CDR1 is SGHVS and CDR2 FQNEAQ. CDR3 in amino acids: CASSSRQGHSGNTIYF. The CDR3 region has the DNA TGTGCCAGCAGCTCGCGACAGGGGCACTCTGGAAACACCATATATTTT. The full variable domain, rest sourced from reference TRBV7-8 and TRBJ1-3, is GAGVSQSPRYKVAKRGQDVALRCDPISGHVSLFWYQQALGQGPEFLTYFQNEAQLDKSGLPSDRFFAERPEGSVSTLKIQRTQQEDSAVYLCASSSRQGHSGNTIYFGEGSWLTVV.

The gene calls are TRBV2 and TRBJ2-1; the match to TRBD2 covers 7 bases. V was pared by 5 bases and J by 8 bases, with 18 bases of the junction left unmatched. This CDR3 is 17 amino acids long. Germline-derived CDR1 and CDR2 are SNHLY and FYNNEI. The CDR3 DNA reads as TGTGCCAGCAGTCTCGGACTTAGCGGGCCAAGCGGAGATGAGCAGTTCTTC. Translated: CASSLGLSGPSGDEQFF.